Following are 25 T cell receptor beta chains from one sample sequenced in a study of shared clonotypes between healthy human individuals. The data were produced by immunoSEQ multiplex PCR, yet TCRdb's version contains in-frame clones alone and is incomplete. Among 950,000 to 1,100,000 clones listed, approximately 72% were seen once. The specimen was memory CD4+ T cells sorted from blood. Subset here: CD45RA-negative fraction. Source of these receptors: a man aged 18 to 29 in good health.

The chain has TRBV18 and TRBJ2-2, with 8 bases that match TRBD1. V dropped 2 bases and J dropped 4; count of bases not matched to a gene: 6. CDR3 length: 16 amino acids. Germline V gene sequence: CDR1 KGHSH, CDR2 LQKENI. The DNA for the CDR3 is TGTGCCAGCTCACCATTGGAGGACAGGGTCACCGGGGAGCTGTTTTTT. This translates into CASSPLEDRVTGELFF. The whole variable domain, filled in from reference TRBV18 and TRBJ2-2, reads NAGVMQNPRHLVRRRGQEARLRCSPMKGHSHVYWYRQLPEEGLKFMVYLQKENIIDESGMPKERFSAEFPKEGPSILRIQQVVRGDSAAYFCASSPLEDRVTGELFFGEGSRLTVL.

The gene calls are TRBV9 and TRBJ2-2, with D unclear. Germline assignment: CDR1 SGDLS and CDR2 YYNGEE. The length of the CDR3 is 12 residues. V was clipped by 3 bases and J by 7 bases, with 7 bases between them. The CDR3 sequence: CASSEPSGELFF. The DNA of the CDR3 is TGTGCCAGCAGCGAACCCAGCGGGGAGCTGTTTTTT.

This sequence joins TRBV5-1 and TRBJ1-3; D possibly corresponds to TRBD1 (5 bases). Trimming pared 7 bases from V and 8 bases from J, leaving 13 bases between. Germline CDR1 is SGHRS and CDR2 is YFSETQ. The CDR3 runs to 12 residues. CDR3 nucleotides: TGCGCCAGCCCTAGGGGAGTTTACACCATATATTTT. It is translated as CASPRGVYTIYF. The complete variable domain, with remaining parts taken from reference TRBV5-1 and TRBJ1-3, reads KAGVTQTPRYLIKTRGQQVTLSCSPISGHRSVSWYQQTPGQGLQFLFEYFSETQRNKGNFPGRFSGRQFSNSRSEMNVSTLELGDSALYLCASPRGVYTIYFGEGSWLTVV.

The chain uses TRBV27 and TRBJ1-3; a possible D gene is TRBD1 (6 bases). CDR3 length: 17 residues. Trimming removed 5 bases at V and 0 bases at J, with 17 bases between. The V gene's germline CDR1 is MNHEY and CDR2 SMNVEV (reference sequence). CDR3 protein: CASSPPEGDYSGNTIYF. The CDR3 DNA sequence: TGTGCCAGCAGTCCGCCCGAGGGGGACTACTCTGGAAACACCATATATTTT.

The V gene is TRBV10-3, the J gene TRBJ2-3; 7 bases agree with TRBD1. V shed 2 bases, J shed 1 base, and the junction held 3 bases outside the gene matches. The germline V gene encodes CDR1 ENHRY and CDR2 SYGVKD. The length of the CDR3 is 15 residues. The CDR3 nucleotides read TGTGCCATCAGTGAGGGAACAGGGGGCACAGATACGCAGTATTTT. Translation gives CAISEGTGGTDTQYF.

V gene TRBV7-8 combines with J gene TRBJ1-3, with 8 nucleotides matching TRBD1. Unmatched junction bases numbered 12, after V lost 5 bases and J lost 0 bases. The germline gives CDR1 SGHVS, CDR2 FQNEAQ. The CDR3 has 18 amino acids. CDR3 sequence reads: CASSPATGQGYSGNTIYF. CDR3 DNA sequence: TGTGCCAGCAGCCCAGCCACCGGACAGGGTTACTCTGGAAACACCATATATTTT.

This chain joins TRBV4-1 and TRBJ1-2; D is perhaps TRBD1 (6 bases). The CDR3 runs 16 residues. Trimming stripped 1 base from V and 4 bases from J, with 16 bases between. Per germline, CDR1 MGHRA and CDR2 YSYEKL. The CDR3 protein is CASSQGRDNNFYGYTF. In nucleotides, the CDR3 is TGCGCCAGCAGCCAAGGGAGGGACAACAACTTCTATGGCTACACCTTC.

The J gene is TRBJ1-3, the V gene TRBV6-5; D may be TRBD1 (6 bases). Trimming removed 6 bases at V and 4 bases at J, with 10 bases between. Germline V gene sequence: CDR1 MNHEY, CDR2 SVGAGI. The CDR3 is made up of 13 amino acids. CDR3 amino acids: CASRLGQGNTIYF. Written as DNA, the CDR3 is TGTGCCAGCAGGCTAGGACAGGGAAACACCATATATTTT.

The chain has TRBV6-5 and TRBJ2-1, with TRBD2 matching over 10 bases. In germline, CDR1 is MNHEY, CDR2 SVGAGI. This CDR3 is 14 amino acids long. J lost 7 bases, V lost 6 bases, and 6 bases had no gene match. This CDR3 is CASRSEREGNEQFF. The CDR3 nucleotides read TGTGCCAGCAGGTCCGAGCGGGAGGGGAATGAGCAGTTCTTC.

V is TRBV29-1 and J is TRBJ2-4, with 7 bases aligning to TRBD1. Germline lookup yields CDR1 SQVTM and CDR2 ANQGSEA. CDR3 size: 12 residues. V lost 4 bases, J lost 6 bases, and 3 bases stayed unmatched. For the CDR3, the DNA is TGCAGCGTTGGGGACAGAGTAAACATTCAGTACTTC. Protein: CSVGDRVNIQYF.

This chain links TRBV6-6 with TRBJ2-1; D might be TRBD2 (5 bases). Looked up from germline, CDR1 is MNHNY and CDR2 is SVGAGI (reference sequence). The CDR3 spans 14 residues. V shed 7 bases and J shed 0 bases, with 10 bases lying between them. The CDR3 loop reads CASIRGSSYNEQFF. The CDR3, as DNA: TGTGCCAGCATCCGAGGGAGCTCCTACAATGAGCAGTTCTTC.

The CDR3 DNA reads as TGTGCCAGCAGCTTGGCGTCGGACAGGGCGTACTATGGCTACACCTTC. It is translated as CASSLASDRAYYGYTF. This sequence joins TRBV5-4 and TRBJ1-2; 8 bases fit TRBD1. The CDR3 extends over 16 amino acids. Trimming took 0 bases from V and 3 from J; bases not matched to a gene: 7. The germline V gene encodes CDR1 SGHNT and CDR2 YYREEE (reference sequence).

V is TRBV10-3 and J is TRBJ2-2, with 9 nucleotides matching TRBD2. There are 16 residues in the CDR3. V shed 4 bases and J 0 bases; nucleotides not matched to a gene: 3. CDR1 ENHRY and CDR2 SYGVKD come from the germline V gene. The CDR3 sequence is CAISVSSGTNTGELFF. In nucleotides, the CDR3 is TGTGCCATCAGTGTGTCTAGCGGGACGAACACCGGGGAGCTGTTTTTT.

This chain connects TRBV5-5 to TRBJ1-6; 7 positions agree with TRBD1. The V and J ends lost 0 bases and 6 bases, in that order; junction bases with no gene match: 6. The germline CDR1 and CDR2 sequences are SGHKS and YYEKEE (reference sequence). This CDR3 contains 16 residues. The DNA for the CDR3 is TGTGCCAGCAGCTTGGAGTTTGGGACAGCTAATTCACCCCTCCACTTT. Translated: CASSLEFGTANSPLHF. Together with reference TRBV5-5 and TRBJ1-6, the CDR3 gives the full variable domain: DAGVTQSPTHLIKTRGQQVTLRCSPISGHKSVSWYQQVLGQGPQFIFQYYEKEERGRGNFPDRFSARQFPNYSSELNVNALLLGDSALYLCASSLEFGTANSPLHFGNGTRLTVT.

This clone has a handful of counts. This chain links TRBV19 with TRBJ1-2; TRBD1 matches 9 bases. CDR1 LNHDA and CDR2 SQIVND come from the germline V gene (reference sequence). The length of the CDR3 is 17 residues. Germline trimming cut 6 bases from V and 4 bases from J; bases unmatched to any gene: 15. In DNA form, the CDR3 reads TGTGCCAGTAGGGCTCGTGGACAGGGGACTCTATCCTATGGCTACACCTTC. Amino acids: CASRARGQGTLSYGYTF.

The chain uses TRBV6-4 and TRBJ2-2; D remains unclear. Germline V lookup: CDR1 MRHNA, CDR2 SNTAGT. Between the trimmed V and J ends, which lost 1 base and 8 bases, there was a span of 11 bases. The CDR3 contains 14 residues. The CDR3 DNA reads TGTGCCAGCAGTGACTACCCCAGAACAGGGGAGCTGTTTTTT. Protein sequence: CASSDYPRTGELFF.

The chain links TRBV11-2 to TRBJ2-5; 14 positions match TRBD2. Losses at the gene ends were 0 bases for V and 2 bases for J; bases not matched to a gene: 11. Germline V gene sequence: CDR1 SGHAT, CDR2 FQNNGV. There are 20 residues in the CDR3. The CDR3 DNA reads TGTGCCAGCAGCTTAGATAGCAGGGGACTAGCGGGAGTGATACAAGAGACCCAGTACTTC. Encoded protein: CASSLDSRGLAGVIQETQYF.

The chain combines TRBV13 with TRBJ2-5, with 9 bases identical to TRBD2. The CDR3 extends over 17 amino acids. Per germline, CDR1 PRHDT and CDR2 FYEKMQ (reference sequence). Trimming took 5 bases from V and 3 from J; bases not matched to a gene: 13. CDR3 nucleotide sequence: TGTGCCAGCAGCACCGGACTAGCGAGTCCCACCGAAGAGACCCAGTACTTC. This sequence encodes CASSTGLASPTEETQYF.

The chain's CDR3 is CASSAAQRHGYTF. As DNA, the CDR3 is TGTGCCAGCAGCGCGGCCCAGAGGCATGGCTACACCTTC. The rearrangement uses TRBV5-4 and TRBJ1-2; D gene uncertain. The V end was cut by 4 bases, the J end by 6 bases, with 13 bases between. This CDR3 comprises 13 residues. Germline V gene sequence: CDR1 SGHNT, CDR2 YYREEE (reference sequence). The whole variable domain, filled in from reference TRBV5-4 and TRBJ1-2, reads ETGVTQSPTHLIKTRGQQVTLRCSSQSGHNTVSWYQQALGQGPQFIFQYYREEENGRGNFPPRFSGLQFPNYSSELNVNALELDDSALYLCASSAAQRHGYTFGSGTRLTVV.

The V call is TRBV5-1, the J call TRBJ2-3; tentatively, D is TRBD2 (5 bases). The CDR3 is 13 amino acids. Germline-derived CDR1 and CDR2 are SGHRS and YFSETQ. V lost 5 bases and J 10 bases, leaving 17 bases between the germline ends. CDR3 amino acids: CASSQPDGDAQYF. The CDR3 DNA follows: TGCGCCAGCAGTCAGCCCGACGGGGATGCGCAGTATTTT.

The CDR3 region has the DNA TGCACCAGCAGCCAAGAGGTCAAGCGGGAGGGCCCAGAGAGCTCCTACAATGAGCAGTTCTTC. This encodes CTSSQEVKREGPESSYNEQFF. The chain is built from TRBV1 and TRBJ2-1; the D segment call TRBD2 is taken from the table without a DNA check. TRBV1 is listed as a pseudogene. The length of the CDR3 is 21 residues.

The gene calls are TRBV19 and TRBJ1-1; 7 positions match TRBD1. CDR3 length equals 12 residues. The germline V gene has CDR1 LNHDA and CDR2 SQIVND (reference sequence). The V segment lost 4 bases and the J segment 11 bases; nucleotides outside the gene matches: 7. The CDR3: CASSTQTGFAFF. The DNA for the CDR3 is TGTGCCAGTAGTACTCAGACAGGGTTCGCTTTCTTT.

V is TRBV7-9 and J is TRBJ1-4; tentatively, D is TRBD1 (6 bases). From germline, CDR1 is SEHNR and CDR2 FQNEAQ (reference sequence). This CDR3 has 15 residues. V was shortened by 1 base and J by 5 bases, with 11 bases between the two germline ends. This chain's CDR3 is CASSLGQVGNEKLFF. The CDR3 DNA reads as TGTGCCAGCAGCTTAGGACAGGTGGGGAATGAAAAACTGTTTTTT. The full variable domain, its missing parts supplied by reference TRBV7-9 and TRBJ1-4, is DTGVSQNPRHKITKRGQNVTFRCDPISEHNRLYWYRQTLGQGPEFLTYFQNEAQLEKSRLLSDRFSAERPKGSFSTLEIQRTEQGDSAMYLCASSLGQVGNEKLFFGSGTQLSVL.

The V call is TRBV6-1, the J call TRBJ1-1; D remains unclear. Trimming pared 2 bases from V and 0 bases from J, leaving 10 bases between. This CDR3 spans 15 amino acids. The V gene's germline CDR1 is MNHNS and CDR2 SASEGT. The CDR3, as DNA: TGTGCCAGCAGTGAATACGCCGGTGTGAACACTGAAGCTTTCTTT. Encoded protein: CASSEYAGVNTEAFF.

This clone was observed a handful of times. The chain uses TRBV20-1 and TRBJ1-1; the D is unclear. V was trimmed by 5 bases and J by 4 bases, leaving 8 bases between them. There are 11 residues in the CDR3. Germline V gene data show CDR1 as DFQATT and CDR2 as SNEGSKA (reference sequence). CDR3 DNA sequence: TGCAGTGCTCTAAATCCCACTGAAGCTTTCTTT. Amino acids: CSALNPTEAFF.